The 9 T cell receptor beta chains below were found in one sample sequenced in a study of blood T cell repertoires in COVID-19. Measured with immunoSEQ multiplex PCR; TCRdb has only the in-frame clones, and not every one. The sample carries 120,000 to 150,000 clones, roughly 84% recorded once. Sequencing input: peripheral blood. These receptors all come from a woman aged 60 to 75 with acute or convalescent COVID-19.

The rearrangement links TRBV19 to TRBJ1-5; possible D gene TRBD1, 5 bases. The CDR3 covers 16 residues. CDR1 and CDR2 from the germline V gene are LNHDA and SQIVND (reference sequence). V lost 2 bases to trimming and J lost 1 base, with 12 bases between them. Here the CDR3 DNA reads TGTGCCAGTAGTATAAATTGGCAGGGCAGCAATCAGCCCCAGCATTTT. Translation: CASSINWQGSNQPQHF.

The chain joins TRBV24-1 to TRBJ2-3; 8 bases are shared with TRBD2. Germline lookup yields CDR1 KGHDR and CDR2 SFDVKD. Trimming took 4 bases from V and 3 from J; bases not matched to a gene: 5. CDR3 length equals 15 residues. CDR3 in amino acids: CATSDWTSQTDTQYF. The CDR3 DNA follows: TGTGCCACCAGTGACTGGACTAGCCAAACAGATACGCAGTATTTT.

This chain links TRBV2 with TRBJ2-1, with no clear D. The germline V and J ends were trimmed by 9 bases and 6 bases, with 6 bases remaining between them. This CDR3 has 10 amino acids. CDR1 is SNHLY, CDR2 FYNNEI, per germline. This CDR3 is CASGPNEQFF. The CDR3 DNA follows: TGTGCCAGTGGGCCCAATGAGCAGTTCTTC.

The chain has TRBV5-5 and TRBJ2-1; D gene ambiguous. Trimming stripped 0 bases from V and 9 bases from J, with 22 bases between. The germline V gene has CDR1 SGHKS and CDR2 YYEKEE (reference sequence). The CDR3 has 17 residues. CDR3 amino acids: CASSLAVSVSIISEQFF. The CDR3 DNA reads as TGTGCCAGCAGCTTGGCCGTAAGTGTGTCGATTATCAGTGAGCAGTTCTTC.

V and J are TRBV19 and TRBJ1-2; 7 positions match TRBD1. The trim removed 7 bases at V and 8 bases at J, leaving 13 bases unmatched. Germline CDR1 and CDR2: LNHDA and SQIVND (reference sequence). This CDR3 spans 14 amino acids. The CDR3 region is CASNRDRAGGGYTF. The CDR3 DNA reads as TGTGCCAGTAACAGAGACAGGGCGGGCGGCGGCTACACCTTC. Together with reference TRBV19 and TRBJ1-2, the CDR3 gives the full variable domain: DGGITQSPKYLFRKEGQNVTLSCEQNLNHDAMYWYRQDPGQGLRLIYYSQIVNDFQKGDIAEGYSVSREKKESFPLTVTSAQKNPTAFYLCASNRDRAGGGYTFGSGTRLTVV.

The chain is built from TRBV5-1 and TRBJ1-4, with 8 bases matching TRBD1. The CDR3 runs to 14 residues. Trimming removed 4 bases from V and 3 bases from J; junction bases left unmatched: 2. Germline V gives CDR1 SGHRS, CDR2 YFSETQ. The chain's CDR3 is CASSRQGPNEKLFF. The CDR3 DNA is TGCGCCAGCAGCCGACAGGGGCCTAATGAAAAACTGTTTTTT.

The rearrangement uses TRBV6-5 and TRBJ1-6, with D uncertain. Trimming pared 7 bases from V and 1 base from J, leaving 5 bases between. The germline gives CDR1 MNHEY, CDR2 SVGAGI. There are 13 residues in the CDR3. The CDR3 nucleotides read TGTGCCAGCACGGTTTCCTATAATTCACCCCTCCACTTT. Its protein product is CASTVSYNSPLHF.

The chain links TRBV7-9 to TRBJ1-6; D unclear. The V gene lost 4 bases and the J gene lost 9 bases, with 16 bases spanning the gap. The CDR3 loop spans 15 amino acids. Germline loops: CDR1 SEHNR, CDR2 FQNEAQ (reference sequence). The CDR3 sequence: CASSSPGPAGSPLHF. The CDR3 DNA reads TGTGCCAGCAGCTCCCCAGGCCCAGCGGGTTCACCCCTCCACTTT.

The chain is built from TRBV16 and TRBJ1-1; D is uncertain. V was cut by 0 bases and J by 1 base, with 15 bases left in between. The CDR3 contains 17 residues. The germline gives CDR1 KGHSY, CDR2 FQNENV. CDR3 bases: TGTGCCAGCAGCCAATCTCGCCTTCTCGGTAGGAACACTGAAGCTTTCTTT. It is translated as CASSQSRLLGRNTEAFF.